These 17 T cell receptor beta chains were sequenced from one sample in a study of T cell responses to AZD1222 COVID-19 vaccine. Produced via immunoSEQ multiplex PCR; TCRdb's table is partial and in-frame only. The table records tens of thousands of clones, about 85% of them present only once. The input for sequencing was peripheral blood, taken on day 0 of AZD1222 vaccination. The receptors were gathered from an adult in good health.

V is TRBV19 and J is TRBJ1-4; no clear D. Trimming stripped 5 bases from V and 14 bases from J, with 12 bases between. The CDR3 loop spans 11 amino acids. Germline values: CDR1 LNHDA, CDR2 SQIVND (reference sequence). CDR3 sequence reads: CASSQTDVLFF. CDR3 sequence (DNA): TGTGCCAGTAGTCAAACAGACGTGCTGTTTTTT. Drawing the rest from reference TRBV19 and TRBJ1-4, the complete variable domain is DGGITQSPKYLFRKEGQNVTLSCEQNLNHDAMYWYRQDPGQGLRLIYYSQIVNDFQKGDIAEGYSVSREKKESFPLTVTSAQKNPTAFYLCASSQTDVLFFGSGTQLSVL.

The chain joins TRBV7-2 to TRBJ1-2, with D possibly TRBD1 on 6 matching bases. V lost 5 bases, J lost 4 bases, and 17 bases lay in between. This CDR3 region has 15 residues. Germline assignment: CDR1 SGHTA and CDR2 FQGNSA. The CDR3 sequence: CASSPLDRLLYGYTF. CDR3 coding DNA: TGTGCCAGCAGCCCTCTCGACAGGTTGCTCTATGGCTACACCTTC.

Note on this clone: Mismatch with germline at one junction end may stem from a read error. This chain links TRBV6-5 with TRBJ1-6, with 7 bases aligning to TRBD1. The CDR3 extends over 15 amino acids. CDR1 and CDR2 from the germline V gene are MNHEY and SVGAGI. Written as DNA, the CDR3 is TGTGCCGGCAGTTCCGGACAGGCGGCCAATTCACCCCTCCACTTT. As protein: CAGSSGQAANSPLHF.

The CDR3 DNA reads TGTGCTAGTGCACAGTTGGCCGAGCAGTACTTC. Residues: CASAQLAEQYF. The chain carries TRBV12-5 and TRBJ2-7; D is uncertain. The V end was cut by 7 bases, the J end by 6 bases, with 10 bases between. From germline, CDR1 is LGHNT and CDR2 FRNRAP. This CDR3 contains 11 residues. The variable domain in full, with the rest retrieved from reference TRBV12-5 and TRBJ2-7, is DARVTQTPRHKVTEMGQEVTMRCQPILGHNTVFWYRQTMMQGLELLAYFRNRAPLDDSGMPKDRFSAEMPDATLATLKIQPSEPRDSAVYFCASAQLAEQYFGPGTRLTVT.

By proportion, this clone is medium-sized. The rearrangement links TRBV18 to TRBJ1-6; 7 nucleotides align to TRBD1. The CDR3 spans 14 residues. J lost 9 bases, V lost 3 bases, and 5 bases had no gene match. Per germline, CDR1 KGHSH and CDR2 LQKENI. CDR3 sequence: CASSPDRVVSPLHF. The CDR3 DNA reads as TGTGCCAGCTCACCCGACAGGGTAGTTTCACCCCTCCACTTT.

The gene calls are TRBV12-3 or TRBV12-4 and TRBJ2-1; D remains unclear. The CDR3 is 12 amino acids. V was trimmed by 5 bases and J by 4 bases, leaving 6 bases between them. Written as DNA, the CDR3 is TGTGCCAGCAGTGCCCTTTACAATGAGCAGTTCTTC. Encoded protein: CASSALYNEQFF.

This chain joins TRBV28 and TRBJ2-7, with 8 positions matching TRBD1. CDR1 MDHEN and CDR2 SYDVKM come from the germline V gene. V shed 6 bases and J 7 bases; nucleotides not matched to a gene: 5. This CDR3 is 12 amino acids long. The CDR3 reads CASRFRQGEQYF. The CDR3 bases are TGTGCCAGCAGATTTAGACAGGGGGAGCAGTACTTC.

The V gene is TRBV7-6, the J gene TRBJ2-7, with 15 bases identical to TRBD2. Trimming took 5 bases from V and 0 from J; bases not matched to a gene: 8. The CDR3 has 18 amino acids. Germline CDR1 reads SGHVS; CDR2 reads FNYEAQ. Here the CDR3 reads CASSPGLAGGANSYEQYF. CDR3 nucleotides: TGTGCCAGCAGCCCCGGACTAGCGGGGGGGGCGAACTCCTACGAGCAGTACTTC.

The rearrangement links TRBV5-1 to TRBJ1-1; 9 bases align to TRBD1. This CDR3 has 14 amino acids. Germline assignment: CDR1 SGHRS and CDR2 YFSETQ. V was clipped by 7 bases and J by 4 bases; unmatched bases: 8. The CDR3 loop is CASGGTGSSTEAFF. CDR3 coding DNA: TGCGCCAGCGGCGGGACAGGGAGTAGCACTGAAGCTTTCTTT.

The chain has TRBV5-1 and TRBJ2-7, with unresolved D. Germline CDR1 and CDR2: SGHRS and YFSETQ. V was cut by 4 bases and J by 3 bases, with 17 bases left in between. This CDR3 is built from 15 residues. CDR3 residues: CASSHDGPPDYEQYF. The CDR3 DNA sequence: TGCGCCAGCAGCCATGACGGTCCCCCGGACTACGAGCAGTACTTC.

V and J are TRBV6-4 and TRBJ1-2; D not certain. The V end was cut by 0 bases, the J end by 7 bases, with 18 bases between. CDR1 is MRHNA and CDR2 is SNTAGT in the germline V gene. CDR3 length: 16 amino acids. This CDR3 is CASSDSPSPFTLGYTF. CDR3 DNA: TGTGCCAGCAGTGACTCGCCTAGTCCCTTTACCCTTGGCTACACCTTC.

The table lists this clone with a few counts. This sequence joins TRBV6-5 and TRBJ2-7; possible D gene TRBD2, 6 bases. This CDR3 is 14 amino acids long. Germline V CDR1 and CDR2: MNHEY, SVGAGI. Trimming cost V 5 bases and J 5 bases, with 16 bases left between them. The CDR3 sequence is CASSLGGFIDEQYF. CDR3 coding DNA: TGTGCCAGCAGTCTTGGGGGGTTCATCGACGAGCAGTACTTC.

This rearrangement joins TRBV5-1 to TRBJ2-3; a weak D match, TRBD1 (6 bases). There are 15 residues in the CDR3. CDR1 is SGHRS, CDR2 YFSETQ, per germline. V was clipped by 4 bases and J by 3 bases, with 15 bases between them. CDR3: CASSVPGQNTDTQYF. The CDR3 nucleotides read TGCGCCAGCAGCGTCCCGGGACAAAATACAGATACGCAGTATTTT.

The V and J genes are TRBV7-9 and TRBJ1-3; D is unclear. This CDR3 comprises 14 residues. Germline CDR1 is SEHNR and CDR2 is FQNEAQ (reference sequence). V was clipped by 5 bases and J by 0 bases, with 8 bases between them. The CDR3 spells CASSGPSSGNTIYF. The CDR3 nucleotides are TGTGCCAGCAGCGGACCGAGCTCTGGAAACACCATATATTTT.

This chain joins TRBV5-1 and TRBJ1-1; TRBD1 might be the D (6 bases). The CDR3 loop spans 14 amino acids. V lost 2 bases to trimming and J lost 3 bases, with 11 bases between them. Germline V gene data show CDR1 as SGHRS and CDR2 as YFSETQ. In DNA, the CDR3 is TGCGCCAGCAGCTTCGGGGGCGGCGACACTGAAGCTTTCTTT. It specifies CASSFGGGDTEAFF.

The rearrangement joins TRBV7-2 to TRBJ1-1; 7 bases fit TRBD1. The CDR3 extends over 14 amino acids. V trimming: 3 bases; J trimming: 1 base; junction bases outside the gene matches: 2. Germline-derived CDR1 and CDR2 are SGHTA and FQGNSA. This CDR3 reads CASSLTGRNTEAFF. For the CDR3, the DNA is TGTGCCAGCAGCTTGACAGGGAGGAACACTGAAGCTTTCTTT.

The chain links TRBV12-5 to TRBJ1-1; no clear D gene. Between the trimmed V and J ends, which lost 2 bases and 4 bases, there was a span of 17 bases. Per germline, CDR1 LGHNT and CDR2 FRNRAP. This CDR3 has 16 residues. The CDR3 sequence: CASGLSVSLQVTEAFF. CDR3 sequence (DNA): TGTGCTAGTGGTTTGTCCGTATCGCTTCAAGTCACTGAAGCTTTCTTT.